This T cell receptor beta chain originates from a study of blood T cell repertoires in COVID-19. Study-wide background: Sites in the United States, Italy and Spain provided acute and convalescent COVID-19 samples.

Cohort placement rested on clinical history that participants reported themselves. In germline, CDR1 is SGHDT, CDR2 YYEEEE. Losses at the gene ends were 2 bases for V and 5 bases for J; bases not matched to a gene: 5. The CDR3 runs to 14 residues. TCRdb's table, derived via immunoSEQ multiplex PCR, lists solely in-frame clones and lacks some. The profile shows about 150,000 clones, 84% of them singletons. The V gene is TRBV5-6, the J gene TRBJ2-5, with 8 bases aligning to TRBD2. This clonotype was obtained from a woman in her 50s who had recovered from COVID-19. The sample taken for sequencing was PBMCs or T cells enriched from blood (not recorded which). This CDR3 reads CASSLVAGFETQYF. The DNA for the CDR3 is TGTGCCAGCAGCTTAGTAGCGGGATTTGAGACCCAGTACTTC.